Described below is a single T cell receptor beta chain sequence and its context. This clonotype was counted a few times. There is no known antigen for this receptor. There are no base qualities to consult, and no much larger clone falls within one base. Library preparation employed RT-PCR. Data came from an Illumina HiSeq 2500. Clones were called with MiXCR by TCRdb after fastp trimmed the public reads at Q25, and only in-frame beta chains were retained. Rows with a matching CDR3 protein are joined into one entry that keeps the most common DNA and genes. Counted in this sample were around 750,000 distinct CDR3 sequences; around 21% of them appeared once. The leading ten clones occupy approximately 10% of the sample. This sample is drawn from a study of response to subunit inactivated influenza vaccine (dated by TCRdb to between 2017 and 2018). Concerning the study at large: The study used deep quantitative T cell receptor repertoire profiling to track responses to a trivalent subunit inactivated influenza vaccine. The investigation overall reported the following: The authors proposed that each seasonal influenza vaccination may bring in only a limited number of new T cells.

The CDR1 and CDR2 encoded by the germline V gene (reference sequence) are SGHKS and YYEKEE. The CDR3 runs 14 amino acids, cysteine and phenylalanine included. The retained sequence is limited to the CDR3, 42 bases, with the frame set at the first base. V gives up 5 bases and J gives up 2 bases, and the segment between their germline ends measures 12 bases. The chain is made from TRBV5-5 and TRBJ2-3, and possibly TRBD1, on 5 matching bases. The sequence derives from a middle-aged man who received an inactivated influenza vaccine. Donor details come from another sample of the same person, matched by shared clones. Sequencing used PBMCs from blood, obtained roughly 5 days after vaccination. The DNA sequence is given as TGTGCCAGCAGGCAGGACACCCCCACAGATACGCAGTATTTT. Translated, it reads CASRQDTPTDTQYF. Reference TRBV5-5 and TRBJ2-3 proteins supply the regions before and after the CDR3; the full variable domain is: DAGVTQSPTHLIKTRGQQVTLRCSPISGHKSVSWYQQVLGQGPQFIFQYYEKEERGRGNFPDRFSARQFPNYSSELNVNALLLGDSALYLCASRQDTPTDTQYFGPGTRLTVL.